The 5 T cell receptor beta chains below come from one sample, sequenced in a study of T cell responses to AZD1222 COVID-19 vaccine. Sequencing used immunoSEQ multiplex PCR; TCRdb keeps in-frame clones, though not all of them. The repertoire includes 200,000 or so clones, about 90% of them detected once, and roughly 7.7% sits in the top ten. The sequences come from peripheral blood, collected on day 0 of AZD1222 vaccination. Receptor source: an adult in good health.

This clone was detected a few times. The J gene is TRBJ2-7, the V gene TRBV19; perhaps TRBD2 as D (6 bases). V gave up 1 base and J gave up 3 bases, with 13 bases separating them. CDR1 and CDR2 (germline): LNHDA, SQIVND (reference sequence). The CDR3 is 15 amino acids. The CDR3 nucleotides read TGTGCCAGTAGTATAGCCCCAGAGGGACTCTACGAGCAGTACTTC. It yields the protein CASSIAPEGLYEQYF.

V usage is TRBV6-5 and J usage is TRBJ2-3, with 8 nucleotides matching TRBD2. J was trimmed by 4 bases and V by 4 bases; bases with no gene match: 4. The CDR3 is made up of 14 amino acids. From germline, CDR1 is MNHEY and CDR2 SVGAGI. The CDR3: CASSSGGPPDTQYF. CDR3 bases: TGTGCCAGCAGTTCGGGGGGGCCTCCAGATACGCAGTATTTT.

The CDR3 region has the DNA TGTGCCAGCAGCCAAGTACAAGACTCCTACGAGCAGTACTTC. Its translation is CASSQVQDSYEQYF. The chain carries TRBV3-1 (or the pseudogene TRBV3-2) and TRBJ2-7; D remains ambiguous. The V end lost 1 base, the J end lost 0 bases, and 7 bases lay between the germline ends. Germline CDR1 and CDR2: LGHDT and YNNKEL (reference sequence). The CDR3 is 14 residues long.

V usage is TRBV11-2 and J usage is TRBJ2-1; tentatively, D is TRBD2 (6 bases). Germline CDR1 is SGHAT and CDR2 is FQNNGV. V lost 5 bases and J 6 bases, leaving 23 bases between the germline ends. This CDR3 is built from 17 residues. The CDR3 nucleotides read TGTGCCAGCAGCCCCCTACTAGCCGCCTACCACAGCAATGAGCAGTTCTTC. Protein sequence: CASSPLLAAYHSNEQFF.

The J gene is TRBJ1-4, the V gene TRBV4-1; D gene unclear. Between the trimmed V and J ends, which lost 4 bases and 0 bases, there was a span of 12 bases. CDR3 size: 16 residues. CDR1 MGHRA and CDR2 YSYEKL come from the germline V gene. The CDR3 region is CASSPRFAATNEKLFF. The CDR3 bases are TGCGCCAGCAGCCCCCGTTTTGCTGCAACTAATGAAAAACTGTTTTTT.